This TCR beta chain derives from a study of Ad26.COV2.S vaccination and SARS-CoV-2 variants. Overall study context: The study gave Ad26.COV2.S intramuscularly, once or twice 56 days apart.

Treatment in this sample: roughly 18 received Ad26.COV2.S at low or high dose, single or two shots; roughly five received placebo; per-sample allocation not given. Sampling took place 63 days after the first vaccine or placebo injection. This Boston cohort included adults aged 18-55 years. TCRdb keeps only in-frame clones here, not all; method: immunoSEQ multiplex PCR. The table lists 440,000 or so clones, 90% of them singletons. With 6 bases removed from V and 3 bases from J, the gap between germline ends came to 12 bases. Germline V gene sequence: CDR1 MNHEY, CDR2 SMNVEV (reference sequence). This CDR3 contains 14 residues.

The sample in question was peripheral blood, obtained in a trial of Ad26.COV2.S vaccine versus placebo. This receptor was identified in a person between 18 and 65 years old who received the Ad26.COV2.S COVID-19 vaccine or a placebo. J is TRBJ1-3 and V is TRBV27, with D perhaps matching TRBD1 (6 bases). The CDR3 nucleotides read TGTGCCAGCAGAGGACAGACCGATGGAAACACCATATATTTT. It encodes CASRGQTDGNTIYF.